One sample yielded the 15 T cell receptor beta chains listed below, sequenced in a study of a mutant IDH1 vaccine in newly diagnosed glioma. Their recognized antigens are unknown. The data were produced by immunoSEQ multiplex PCR, yet TCRdb's version contains in-frame clones alone and is incomplete. Among approximately 41,000 clones, roughly 80% were seen once, and the ten largest hold 4.5% to 5.5%. Time point described: week 23, last vaccination. Vaccination comprised doses that each held 300 ug of mutant IDH1 20-mer peptide, plus topical imiquimod. Sequencing used PBMCs, obtained from a glioma patient whose treatment included an IDH1 peptide vaccine. These TCRs come from a man aged 40-49 years with glioma.

This clone was seen a few times. V usage is TRBV5-1 and J usage is TRBJ1-1; D may be TRBD1 (5 bases). Trimming shortened V by 0 bases and J by 4 bases, and 16 bases separated the two germline ends. The CDR3 totals 16 residues. Germline values: CDR1 SGHRS, CDR2 YFSETQ. CDR3 coding DNA: TGCGCCAGCAGCTTGGTAGGGACCCTACGAGGCACTGAAGCTTTCTTT. Translated, it gives CASSLVGTLRGTEAFF. Full variable domain (missing parts from reference TRBV5-1 and TRBJ1-1): KAGVTQTPRYLIKTRGQQVTLSCSPISGHRSVSWYQQTPGQGLQFLFEYFSETQRNKGNFPGRFSGRQFSNSRSEMNVSTLELGDSALYLCASSLVGTLRGTEAFFGQGTRLTVV.

The chain carries TRBV4-2 and TRBJ2-7; unclear D gene. The CDR3 has 13 residues. Trimming shortened V by 0 bases and J by 2 bases, and 5 bases separated the two germline ends. Germline assignment: CDR1 LGHNA and CDR2 YNFKEQ. The CDR3 reads CASSQEAPYEQYF. CDR3 coding DNA: TGTGCCAGCAGCCAAGAGGCACCCTACGAGCAGTACTTC.

This chain connects TRBV5-1 to TRBJ1-5; 10 bases are shared with TRBD1. CDR3 length: 15 amino acids. Per the germline V gene, CDR1 is SGHRS and CDR2 is YFSETQ. V lost 1 base, J lost 5 bases, and 3 bases stayed unmatched. CDR3 in DNA: TGCGCCAGCAGCTTGTGGACAGGGGGGGATCAGCCCCAGCATTTT. Its translation is CASSLWTGGDQPQHF.

The rearrangement links TRBV10-3 to TRBJ1-5, with D uncertain. This CDR3 contains 12 residues. Between the trimmed V and J ends, which lost 8 bases and 6 bases, there was a span of 11 bases. The V gene's germline CDR1 is ENHRY and CDR2 SYGVKD. The CDR3, as DNA: TGTGCCATCCGGGGTCTGGGTCAGCCCCAGCATTTT. It specifies CAIRGLGQPQHF.

The rearrangement uses TRBV6-6 and TRBJ2-1; 8 nucleotides agree with TRBD2. Germline lookup yields CDR1 MNHNY and CDR2 SVGAGI (reference sequence). V shed 4 bases, J shed 4 bases, and the junction held 6 bases outside the gene matches. The CDR3 sequence is 15 residues long. CDR3 nucleotides: TGTGCCAGCAGTTCGCTACTAGCGGAGTACAATGAGCAGTTCTTC. It codes for CASSSLLAEYNEQFF.

The rearrangement links TRBV7-6 to TRBJ2-1; 10 bases agree with TRBD2. Germline V gene sequence: CDR1 SGHVS, CDR2 FNYEAQ. CDR3 length: 18 amino acids. The trim removed 1 base at V and 1 base at J, leaving 7 bases unmatched. The CDR3 spells CASSLGVAGGLSYNEQFF. CDR3 DNA: TGTGCCAGCAGCTTAGGAGTAGCGGGAGGCTTATCCTACAATGAGCAGTTCTTC.

The chain has TRBV30 and TRBJ1-1; D call uncertain. CDR1 is GTSNPN and CDR2 is SVGIG in the germline V gene (reference sequence). The ends were cut back, 4 bases at V and 1 base at J, with 10 bases in the middle. The CDR3 runs to 13 residues. The CDR3: CAWTGWGNTEAFF. The CDR3, as DNA: TGTGCCTGGACCGGGTGGGGGAACACTGAAGCTTTCTTT.

This CDR3 reads CASSAAGSAHEQYF. As DNA, the CDR3 is TGTGCCAGCAGTGCGGCGGGCTCAGCCCACGAGCAGTACTTC. V gene TRBV6-5 combines with J gene TRBJ2-7; the D gene is possibly TRBD2 (5 bases). Germline CDR1 MNHEY, CDR2 SVGAGI. The germline V and J ends were trimmed by 5 bases and 5 bases, with 16 bases remaining between them. This CDR3 is built from 14 residues.

The chain couples TRBV20-1 to TRBJ2-1; D is ambiguous. The V gene lost 7 bases and the J gene lost 5 bases, with 9 bases spanning the gap. Germline V gene data show CDR1 as DFQATT and CDR2 as SNEGSKA (reference sequence). The CDR3 sequence is 11 residues long. CDR3 coding DNA: TGCAGTGGGGAAAGCCACAATGAGCAGTTCTTC. It translates to CSGESHNEQFF.

The gene calls are TRBV5-6 and TRBJ1-1; 7 bases are a match to TRBD1. This CDR3 region has 14 residues. J lost 1 base, V lost 2 bases, and 2 bases had no gene match. Per the germline V gene, CDR1 is SGHDT and CDR2 is YYEEEE. DNA of the CDR3: TGTGCCAGCAGCTTCGGGACAGAGAACACTGAAGCTTTCTTT. Its translation is CASSFGTENTEAFF.

The genes are TRBV7-9 and TRBJ1-2; 7 bases align to TRBD1. Germline CDR1 and CDR2: SEHNR and FQNEAQ (reference sequence). V dropped 5 bases and J dropped 8; count of bases not matched to a gene: 5. The CDR3 has 12 amino acids. The CDR3 coding sequence is TGTGCCAGCAGCCCGCGGACAGGCGGCTACACCTTC. Its translation is CASSPRTGGYTF. The full variable domain, in which reference TRBV7-9 and TRBJ1-2 provide the parts outside the CDR3, is DTGVSQNPRHKITKRGQNVTFRCDPISEHNRLYWYRQTLGQGPEFLTYFQNEAQLEKSRLLSDRFSAERPKGSFSTLEIQRTEQGDSAMYLCASSPRTGGYTFGSGTRLTVV.

The chain links TRBV19 to TRBJ2-1; D unclear. Germline loops: CDR1 LNHDA, CDR2 SQIVND (reference sequence). CDR3 size: 14 residues. V lost 3 bases, J lost 4 bases, and 10 bases lay in between. The CDR3 nucleotides read TGTGCCAGTAGTATGTCGATGGGGTACAATGAGCAGTTCTTC. The encoded protein is CASSMSMGYNEQFF.

This clone was observed a few times. This chain connects TRBV5-1 to TRBJ1-1; 7 bases are shared with TRBD1. The germline CDR1 and CDR2 sequences are SGHRS and YFSETQ. The ends lost 1 base at V and 8 bases at J; junction bases unmatched: 11. There are 15 residues in the CDR3. The CDR3 protein is CASSLRDSPLVEAFF. The DNA of the CDR3 is TGCGCCAGCAGCTTGAGGGACAGCCCACTCGTAGAAGCTTTCTTT.

This chain uses TRBV5-6 with TRBJ1-4; D call uncertain. CDR3 length equals 15 residues. Germline CDR1 and CDR2: SGHDT and YYEEEE. V was shortened by 4 bases and J by 5 bases, with 15 bases between the two germline ends. Written as DNA, the CDR3 is TGTGCCAGCAGCCCGGCTGCGGTTAAGAATGAAAAACTGTTTTTT. Its translation: CASSPAAVKNEKLFF.

The J gene is TRBJ2-3, the V gene TRBV19; 11 positions match TRBD2. The CDR3 contains 16 residues. CDR1 and CDR2 from the germline V gene are LNHDA and SQIVND (reference sequence). Trimming took 5 bases from V and 6 from J; bases not matched to a gene: 10. CDR3 sequence (DNA): TGTGCCAGTAGTCCCAGGAGACTAGCGGGAACCGATACGCAGTATTTT. It specifies CASSPRRLAGTDTQYF.